A selection of T cell receptor beta chains follows, all from one sample in a study of blood T cell repertoires in COVID-19. Using immunoSEQ multiplex PCR, the repertoire was profiled, and TCRdb retains in-frame clones only, with some absent. Here the sample spans 250,000 to 300,000 clones, approximately 85% being singletons. The sequenced sample consisted of PBMCs or T cells enriched from blood (not recorded which). These receptors came from a woman in her forties or fifties who had recovered from COVID-19. Both conserved end residues are part of each CDR3. Each record gives: V gene, clone size, D gene, J gene, CDR3 DNA, CDR3 protein. D genes are given only for firm matches. Not all rows give a size; the values are once, few, many and, for expanded clones, a class.

TRBV28	-	-	TRBJ1-1	TGTGCCAGCAGTTTAGGGCAGGCGAGCGAAGCTTTCTTT	CASSLGQASEAFF
TRBV7-2	-	TRBD1	TRBJ2-7	TGTGCCAGCAGTTCCGGGACAGGGTCCTACGAGCAGTACTTC	CASSSGTGSYEQYF
TRBV28	few	-	TRBJ1-5	TGTGCCAGCAGCCCGGACTTAACCCGGCCCCAGCATTTT	CASSPDLTRPQHF
TRBV7-9	-	-	TRBJ1-4	TGTGCCAGCAGCTTAGCTAACATCCGGGTAGAAAAACTGTTTTTT	CASSLANIRVEKLFF
TRBV27	-	-	TRBJ2-3	TGTGCCAGCAGTTTCGTCTCAGGAACAGATACGCAGTATTTT	CASSFVSGTDTQYF
TRBV19	-	TRBD2	TRBJ2-7	TGTGCCAGTAGTATAGATGGAGCGGGATCGTCCTACGAGCAGTACTTC	CASSIDGAGSSYEQYF
TRBV27	once	-	TRBJ2-1	TGTGCCAGCAGTAGGGTCTATGAGCTAGCCGGCTACAATGAGCAGTTCTTC	CASSRVYELAGYNEQFF
TRBV7-8	-	-	TRBJ1-5	TGTGCCAGCAGCTCCTACAGGAGTAGCAATCAGCCCCAGCATTTT	CASSSYRSSNQPQHF
TRBV5-1	-	-	TRBJ1-2	TGCGCCAGCAGCCTTAACAGGAATGGCTACACCTTC	CASSLNRNGYTF
TRBV7-6	-	TRBD2	TRBJ2-3	TGTGCCAGCAGCTTAGCGCATGATAGCGGGAAATATACGCAGTATTTT	CASSLAHDSGKYTQYF
TRBV5-1	-	-	TRBJ2-3	TGCGCCAGCAGCTTGAGGGAGGCAGATACGCAGTATTTT	CASSLREADTQYF
TRBV2	few	TRBD2	TRBJ2-3	TGTGCCAGCAGTGGGCTAGCGGGAATCACAGATACGCAGTATTTT	CASSGLAGITDTQYF
TRBV19	-	TRBD1	TRBJ1-1	TGTGCCAGTGGCCGACAGGGGGTGAACACTGAAGCTTTCTTT	CASGRQGVNTEAFF
TRBV28	-	-	TRBJ2-7	TGTGCCAGCCTAGACCCGGGACACCCACGGGCTGAGCAGTACTTC	CASLDPGHPRAEQYF
TRBV9	-	TRBD1	TRBJ2-5	TGTGCCAGCAGCGCTGGGGGCAGGGGGATCCAAGAGACCCAGTACTTC	CASSAGGRGIQETQYF
TRBV3-1/TRBV3-2	few	-	TRBJ2-7	TGTGCCAGCAGCCCCTGGCGGTCCTCCTACGAGCAGTACTTC	CASSPWRSSYEQYF
TRBV28	-	-	TRBJ1-1	TGTGCCAGCAGTCTAGCGGGGTGGGAAGCTTTCTTT	CASSLAGWEAFF
TRBV21-1	-	-	TRBJ2-1	TGTGCCAGCAGGGGAGGTAATGAGCAGTTCTTC	CASRGGNEQFF
TRBV19	-	-	TRBJ2-5	TGTGCCAGTAGTCCCCGGACAAGACAAGAGACCCAGTACTTC	CASSPRTRQETQYF
TRBV9	-	TRBD2	TRBJ2-7	TGTGCCAGCAGCCTTGGGACTAGCGTCTACGAGCAGTACTTC	CASSLGTSVYEQYF
TRBV12-5	-	-	TRBJ1-2	TGTGCTAGTGGTTTGGTACCCACACAGCTTGAACATGGCTACACCTTC	CASGLVPTQLEHGYTF
TRBV10-3	-	TRBD2	TRBJ2-2	TGTGCCATCAGACCGGGACTAGCGGGAGCCGGGGAGCTGTTTTTT	CAIRPGLAGAGELFF
TRBV7-2	-	TRBD2	TRBJ2-7	TGTGCCAGCAGCTTAGGACTAGCGGGAGACGAGCAGTACTTC	CASSLGLAGDEQYF
TRBV6-2/TRBV6-3	-	-	TRBJ2-2	TGTGCCAGCAGTTTCTACGGGGAGCTGTTTTTT	CASSFYGELFF
TRBV19	-	TRBD1	TRBJ2-3	TGTGCCAGTAGTATAGAAGGGACAGGAAGGGCTACAGATACGCAGTATTTT	CASSIEGTGRATDTQYF
TRBV7-2	few	-	TRBJ2-3	TGTGCCAGCAGCTTAGCGGACAGACGAGGTACGCAGTATTTT	CASSLADRRGTQYF
TRBV7-9	-	-	TRBJ2-2	TGTGCCAGCAGCCCTTCCTATAACACCGGGGAGCTGTTTTTT	CASSPSYNTGELFF
TRBV14	-	-	TRBJ1-5	TGTGCCAGCAGCCAACAGGGCAGACAGCCCCAGCATTTT	CASSQQGRQPQHF
TRBV6-5	-	TRBD2	TRBJ2-1	TGTGCCAGCAGTTACTCCGGGACTAGCCGGCAGTTCTTC	CASSYSGTSRQFF
TRBV29-1	-	-	TRBJ2-7	TGCAGCGTTGCGAGCTCCTACGAGCAGTACTTC	CSVASSYEQYF
TRBV5-4	-	TRBD2	TRBJ2-4	TGTGCCAGCAGATTCCACGGGGAGGGGAACATTCAGTACTTC	CASRFHGEGNIQYF
TRBV27	-	TRBD2	TRBJ2-6	TGTGCCAGCAGTTTAAGGCCCGCCCCGGGGGGAGGGCCCGCCATCTCTGGGGCCAACGTCCTGACTTTC	CASSLRPAPGGGPAISGANVLTF
TRBV29-1	-	TRBD1	TRBJ2-7	TGCAGCGTAAGGACAGGGGCCGAGGAGCAGTACTTC	CSVRTGAEEQYF
TRBV12-5	few	-	TRBJ1-2	TGTGCTAGTGGTCGATCGGGACAAAGCTATGGCTACACCTTC	CASGRSGQSYGYTF
TRBV6-1	-	-	TRBJ1-2	TGTGCCAGCAGAATTAACAGGGAGATTAACTATGGCTACACCTTC	CASRINREINYGYTF
TRBV7-8	-	-	TRBJ1-4	TGTGCCAGCAGCTTGGCGCGTAGACAAATTAATGAAAAACTGTTTTTT	CASSLARRQINEKLFF
TRBV9	-	TRBD1	TRBJ2-5	TGTGCCAGCAGTGGACAGGGGAAAGAAAGCCAGTACTTC	CASSGQGKESQYF
TRBV9	few	-	TRBJ2-1	TGTGCCAGCAGCGTAATGGTATTAGCGAAATACAATGAGCAGTTCTTC	CASSVMVLAKYNEQFF
TRBV28	-	-	TRBJ1-3	TGTGCCAGCAGCAGACAGATCTCTGGAAACACCATATATTTT	CASSRQISGNTIYF
TRBV4-1	-	TRBD2	TRBJ2-1	TGCGCCAGCAGCCAAGACCCCCATAGCGGGTTTCCTCCTTACAATGAGCAGTTCTTC	CASSQDPHSGFPPYNEQFF
TRBV7-3	-	-	TRBJ2-3	TGTGCCAGCAGCCCGGCCCTCGCGGGGGATACGCAGTATTTT	CASSPALAGDTQYF
TRBV7-6	-	TRBD1	TRBJ1-1	TGTGCCAGCAGCTCGACAGGGGCTGAAGCTTTCTTT	CASSSTGAEAFF
TRBV5-1	-	TRBD2	TRBJ2-3	TGCGCCAGCAGCTTGGGGGCTAGCGGGCCAAGGGATACGCAGTATTTT	CASSLGASGPRDTQYF
TRBV6-1	-	-	TRBJ1-5	TGTGCCAGCAGTGAAGCGGAGGGGATCTATCAGCCCCAGCATTTT	CASSEAEGIYQPQHF
TRBV11-3	-	-	TRBJ2-2	TGTGCCAGCAGCCTAACTGATCGTGGGGAGCTGTTTTTT	CASSLTDRGELFF
TRBV28	many	TRBD2	TRBJ2-7	TGTGCCAGCAGTTTTGCGGGGGGCCCCCTCTACGAGCAGTACTTC	CASSFAGGPLYEQYF
TRBV11-3	-	-	TRBJ2-7	TGTGCCAGCAGCTCGGGGACTTTCTACGAGCAGTACTTC	CASSSGTFYEQYF
TRBV28	-	-	TRBJ1-1	TGTGCCAGCAGCACCCCGGGAGGGCGTGAGGGGACTGAAGCTTTCTTT	CASSTPGGREGTEAFF